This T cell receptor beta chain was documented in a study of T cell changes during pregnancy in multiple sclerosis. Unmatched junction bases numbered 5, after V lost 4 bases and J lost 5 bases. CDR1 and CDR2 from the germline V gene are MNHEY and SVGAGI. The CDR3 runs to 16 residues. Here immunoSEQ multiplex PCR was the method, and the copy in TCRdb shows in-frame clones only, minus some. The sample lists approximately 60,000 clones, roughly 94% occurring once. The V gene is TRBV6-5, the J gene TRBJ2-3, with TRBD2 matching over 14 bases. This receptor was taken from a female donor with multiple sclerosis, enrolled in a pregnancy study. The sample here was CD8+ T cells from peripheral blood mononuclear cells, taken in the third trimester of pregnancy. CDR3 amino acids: CASSWGLAGVGDTQYF. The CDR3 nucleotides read TGTGCCAGCAGTTGGGGACTAGCGGGAGTCGGAGATACGCAGTATTTT.